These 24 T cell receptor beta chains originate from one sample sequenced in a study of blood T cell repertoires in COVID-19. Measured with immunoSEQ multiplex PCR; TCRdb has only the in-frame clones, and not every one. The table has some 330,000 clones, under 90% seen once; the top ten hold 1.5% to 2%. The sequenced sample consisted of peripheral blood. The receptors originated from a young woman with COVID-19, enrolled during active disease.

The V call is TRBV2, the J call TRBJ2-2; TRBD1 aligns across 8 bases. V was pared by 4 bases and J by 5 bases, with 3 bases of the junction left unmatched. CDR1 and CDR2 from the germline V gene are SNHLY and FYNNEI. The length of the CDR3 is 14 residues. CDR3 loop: CASSGTGITGELFF. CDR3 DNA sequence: TGTGCCAGCAGTGGGACAGGGATAACCGGGGAGCTGTTTTTT.

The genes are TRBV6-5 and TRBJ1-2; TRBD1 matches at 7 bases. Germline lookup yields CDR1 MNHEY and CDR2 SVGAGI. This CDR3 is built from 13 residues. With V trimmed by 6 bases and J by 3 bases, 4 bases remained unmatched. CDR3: CASRTGSHYGYTF. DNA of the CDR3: TGTGCCAGCAGGACAGGGTCCCACTATGGCTACACCTTC.

The CDR3 DNA reads as TGTGCCAGCAGCTTGGGGTGGAGGGACAGGGCCACAGATACGCAGTATTTT. It yields the protein CASSLGWRDRATDTQYF. The rearrangement joins TRBV5-5 to TRBJ2-3; TRBD1 aligns across 9 bases. CDR3 length: 17 residues. Germline CDR1 and CDR2: SGHKS and YYEKEE (reference sequence). V gave up 0 bases and J gave up 2 bases; unmatched junction bases: 7.

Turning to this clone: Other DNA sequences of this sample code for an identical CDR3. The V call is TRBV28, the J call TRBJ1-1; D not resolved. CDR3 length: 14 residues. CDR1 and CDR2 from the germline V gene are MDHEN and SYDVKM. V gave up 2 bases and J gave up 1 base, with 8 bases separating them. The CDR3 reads CASSLVQKNTEAFF. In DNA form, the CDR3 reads TGTGCCAGCAGTTTAGTCCAAAAGAACACTGAAGCTTTCTTT.

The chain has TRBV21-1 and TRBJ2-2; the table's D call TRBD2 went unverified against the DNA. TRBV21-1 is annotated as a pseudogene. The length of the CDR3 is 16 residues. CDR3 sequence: CASSKDVGGNTGELFF. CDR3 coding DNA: TGTGCCAGCAGCAAAGATGTGGGGGGGAACACCGGGGAGCTGTTTTTT.

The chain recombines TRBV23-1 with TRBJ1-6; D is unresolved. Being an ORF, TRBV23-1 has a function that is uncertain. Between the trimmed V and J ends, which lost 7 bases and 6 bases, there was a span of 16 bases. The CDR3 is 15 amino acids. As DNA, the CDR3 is TGCGCCAGCACCCCCCAGCCACTAATTAATTCACCCCTCCACTTT. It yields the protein CASTPQPLINSPLHF.

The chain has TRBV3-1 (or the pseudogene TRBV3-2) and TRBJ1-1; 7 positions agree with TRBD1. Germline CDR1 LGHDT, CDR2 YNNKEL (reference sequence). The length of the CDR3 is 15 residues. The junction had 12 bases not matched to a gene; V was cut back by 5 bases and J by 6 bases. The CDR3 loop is CASSKLTGPGAEAFF. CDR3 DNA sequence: TGTGCCAGCAGCAAGCTGACAGGGCCTGGGGCTGAAGCTTTCTTT.

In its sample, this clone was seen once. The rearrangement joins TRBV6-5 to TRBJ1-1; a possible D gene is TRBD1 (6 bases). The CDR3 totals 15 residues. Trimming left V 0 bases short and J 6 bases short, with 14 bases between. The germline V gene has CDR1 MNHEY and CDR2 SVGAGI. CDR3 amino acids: CASSYSRQAGSEAFF. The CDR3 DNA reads TGTGCCAGCAGTTACTCGAGACAGGCTGGGTCTGAAGCTTTCTTT.

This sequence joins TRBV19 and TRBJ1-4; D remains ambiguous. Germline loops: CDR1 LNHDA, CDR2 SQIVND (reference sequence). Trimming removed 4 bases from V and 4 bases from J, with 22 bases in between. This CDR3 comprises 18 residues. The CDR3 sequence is CASSTVGRAPGGNEKLFF. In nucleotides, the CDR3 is TGTGCCAGTAGTACCGTTGGGAGGGCCCCAGGTGGTAATGAAAAACTGTTTTTT.

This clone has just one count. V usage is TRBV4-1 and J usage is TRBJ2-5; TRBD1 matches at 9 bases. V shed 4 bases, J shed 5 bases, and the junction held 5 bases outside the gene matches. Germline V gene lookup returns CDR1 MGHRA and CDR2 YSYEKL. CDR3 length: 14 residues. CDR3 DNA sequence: TGCGCCAGCAGCCTCGACAGGGGGTTGGAGACCCAGTACTTC. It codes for CASSLDRGLETQYF.

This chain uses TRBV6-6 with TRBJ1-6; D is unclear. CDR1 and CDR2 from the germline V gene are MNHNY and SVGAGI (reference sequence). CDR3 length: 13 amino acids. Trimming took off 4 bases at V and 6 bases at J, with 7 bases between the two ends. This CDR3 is CASSFELNSPLHF. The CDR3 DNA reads TGTGCCAGCAGTTTTGAGCTTAATTCACCCCTCCACTTT.

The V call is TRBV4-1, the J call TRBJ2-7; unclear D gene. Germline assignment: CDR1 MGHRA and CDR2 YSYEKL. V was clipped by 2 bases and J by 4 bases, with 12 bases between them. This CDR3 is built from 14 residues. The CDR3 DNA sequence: TGCGCCAGCAGCCAAACAGCCCAACAATACGAGCAGTACTTC. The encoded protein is CASSQTAQQYEQYF.

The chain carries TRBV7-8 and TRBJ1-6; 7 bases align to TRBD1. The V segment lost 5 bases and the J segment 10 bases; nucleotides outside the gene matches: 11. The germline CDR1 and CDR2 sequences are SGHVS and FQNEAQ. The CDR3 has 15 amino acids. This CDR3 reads CASSPQTGFASPLHF. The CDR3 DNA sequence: TGTGCCAGCAGCCCCCAGACAGGGTTTGCGTCACCCCTCCACTTT.

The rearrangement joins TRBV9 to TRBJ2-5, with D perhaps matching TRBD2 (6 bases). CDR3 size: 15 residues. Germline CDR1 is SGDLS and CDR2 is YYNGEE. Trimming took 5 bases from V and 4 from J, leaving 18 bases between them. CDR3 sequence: CASSNSGLGGETQYF. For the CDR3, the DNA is TGTGCCAGCAGTAACTCGGGACTCGGGGGAGAGACCCAGTACTTC.

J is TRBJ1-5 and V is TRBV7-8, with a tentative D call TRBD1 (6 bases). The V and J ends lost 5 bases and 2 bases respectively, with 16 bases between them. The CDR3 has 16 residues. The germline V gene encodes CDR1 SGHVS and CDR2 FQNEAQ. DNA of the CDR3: TGTGCCAGCAGCCCTCAACAGGGTCAGGGCAATCAGCCCCAGCATTTT. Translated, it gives CASSPQQGQGNQPQHF.

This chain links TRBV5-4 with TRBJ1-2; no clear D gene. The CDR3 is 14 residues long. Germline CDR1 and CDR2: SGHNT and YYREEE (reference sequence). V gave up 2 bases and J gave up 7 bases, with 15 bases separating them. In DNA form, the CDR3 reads TGTGCCAGCAGCTTCCGGGTCGCGGATGGTGGCTACACCTTC. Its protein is CASSFRVADGGYTF.

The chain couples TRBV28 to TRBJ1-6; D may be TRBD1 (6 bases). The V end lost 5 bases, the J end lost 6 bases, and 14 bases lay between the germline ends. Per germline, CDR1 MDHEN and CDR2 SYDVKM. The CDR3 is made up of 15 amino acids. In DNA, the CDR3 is TGTGCCAGCAGTAGGGGGACGGAAATTAATTCACCCCTCCACTTT. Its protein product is CASSRGTEINSPLHF.

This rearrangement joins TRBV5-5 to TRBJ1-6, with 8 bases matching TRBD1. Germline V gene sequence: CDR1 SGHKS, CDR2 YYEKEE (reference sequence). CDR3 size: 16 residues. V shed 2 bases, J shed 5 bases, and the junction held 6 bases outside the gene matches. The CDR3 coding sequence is TGTGCCAGCAGCTTTACCCACAGGGGGAATAATTCACCCCTCCACTTT. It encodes CASSFTHRGNNSPLHF.

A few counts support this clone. CDR3 DNA sequence: TGCGCCAGCAGCTTGCGGCGGTTGGGAGAGACCCAGTACTTC. This sequence encodes CASSLRRLGETQYF. The chain recombines TRBV5-1 with TRBJ2-5; D gene unclear. Germline lookup yields CDR1 SGHRS and CDR2 YFSETQ. V was trimmed by 1 base and J by 4 bases, leaving 11 bases between them. The CDR3 consists of 14 residues.

Here the CDR3 reads CASSGGTFAEAFF. CDR3 bases: TGCGCCAGCAGTGGGGGGACATTCGCTGAAGCTTTCTTT. The J gene is TRBJ1-1, the V gene TRBV10-2; maybe TRBD1 (6 bases). Looked up from germline, CDR1 is WSHSY and CDR2 is SAAADI. The length of the CDR3 is 13 residues. V was shortened by 4 bases and J by 6 bases, with 12 bases between the two germline ends.

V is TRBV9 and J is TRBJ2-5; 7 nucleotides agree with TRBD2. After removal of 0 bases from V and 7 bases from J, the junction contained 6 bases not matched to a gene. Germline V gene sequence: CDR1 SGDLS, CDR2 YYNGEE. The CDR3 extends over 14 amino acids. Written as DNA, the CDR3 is TGTGCCAGCAGCGTAGGACTAGCCAGCGGGACCCAGTACTTC. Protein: CASSVGLASGTQYF.

CDR3 loop: CASSLVSGTGYSGELFF. CDR3 DNA: TGTGCCAGCAGCTTAGTCTCCGGGACAGGGTATTCCGGGGAGCTGTTTTTT. The rearrangement joins TRBV7-2 to TRBJ2-2; TRBD1 aligns across 9 bases. This CDR3 is built from 17 residues. Germline V CDR1 and CDR2: SGHTA, FQGNSA. Trimming at V came to 1 base and at J to 6 bases, leaving 9 bases not matched to a gene.

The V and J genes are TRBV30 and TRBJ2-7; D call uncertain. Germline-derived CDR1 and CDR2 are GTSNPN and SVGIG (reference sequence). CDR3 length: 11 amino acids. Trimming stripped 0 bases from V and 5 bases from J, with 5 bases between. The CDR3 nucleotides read TGTGCCTGGAGTGTTGTAAACGAGCAGTACTTC. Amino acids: CAWSVVNEQYF. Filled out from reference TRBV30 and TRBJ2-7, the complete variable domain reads SQTIHQWPATLVQPVGSPLSLECTVEGTSNPNLYWYRQAAGRGLQLLFYSVGIGQISSEVPQNLSASRPQDRQFILSSKKLLLSDSGFYLCAWSVVNEQYFGPGTRLTVT.

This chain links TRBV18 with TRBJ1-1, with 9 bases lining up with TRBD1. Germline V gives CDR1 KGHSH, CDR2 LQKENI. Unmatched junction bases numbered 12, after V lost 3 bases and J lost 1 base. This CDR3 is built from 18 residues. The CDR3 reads CASSPLGTGSSKNTEAFF. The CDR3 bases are TGTGCCAGCTCACCCCTTGGGACAGGGTCTTCCAAGAACACTGAAGCTTTCTTT.